The 7 T cell receptor beta chains listed next were all sequenced from one sample in a study of OX40 agonist ivuxolimab in advanced cancers. Method: immunoSEQ multiplex PCR; TCRdb's copy keeps in-frame clones and lacks some. The data contain about 73,000 clones, 65% to 90% of them singletons. The material was CD4+ or CD8+ T cells sorted from blood, obtained in a trial of the OX40 agonist ivuxolimab. These receptors were collected from an adult with an advanced solid tumor such as melanoma, head and neck, liver or kidney cancer.

The chain carries TRBV19 and TRBJ2-7; no clear D. There are 16 residues in the CDR3. V was pared by 0 bases and J by 2 bases, with 14 bases between. Germline V gene sequence: CDR1 LNHDA, CDR2 SQIVND (reference sequence). CDR3 region: CASSIDLLISPYEQYF. The CDR3 DNA reads as TGTGCCAGTAGTATAGATCTGCTAATATCACCCTACGAGCAGTACTTC.

The chain recombines TRBV19 with TRBJ2-5; 7 nucleotides match TRBD1. V lost 7 bases and J lost 0; bases outside the gene matches: 5. This CDR3 spans 14 amino acids. Germline V gives CDR1 LNHDA, CDR2 SQIVND (reference sequence). The CDR3, as DNA: TGTGCCAGTACCCTAGACAGGGACCAAGAGACCCAGTACTTC. It encodes CASTLDRDQETQYF.

The J gene is TRBJ2-1, the V gene TRBV25-1; D unclear. Between the trimmed V and J ends, which lost 1 base and 7 bases, there was a span of 20 bases. This CDR3 is 17 amino acids long. Germline V gene sequence: CDR1 MGHDK, CDR2 SYGVNS. The CDR3 region is CASSESPIVGPRNEQFF. Here the CDR3 DNA reads TGTGCCAGCAGTGAATCCCCCATAGTTGGGCCGCGGAATGAGCAGTTCTTC. Full variable domain (remainder filled in from reference TRBV25-1 and TRBJ2-1): EADIYQTPRYLVIGTGKKITLECSQTMGHDKMYWYQQDPGMELHLIHYSYGVNSTEKGDLSSESTVSRIRTEHFPLTLESARPSHTSQYLCASSESPIVGPRNEQFFGPGTRLTVL.

This sequence joins TRBV5-4 and TRBJ2-1; 7 bases match TRBD1. From germline, CDR1 is SGHNT and CDR2 YYREEE (reference sequence). V was clipped by 3 bases and J by 10 bases; unmatched bases: 7. The CDR3 is made up of 13 amino acids. The CDR3 DNA reads TGTGCCAGCAGCTCCGACAGGGCCGGCGAGCAGTTCTTC. Its protein product is CASSSDRAGEQFF.

This clone has just one count. This chain connects TRBV30 to TRBJ1-2; TRBD1 aligns across 7 bases. Germline V gives CDR1 GTSNPN, CDR2 SVGIG (reference sequence). The CDR3 sequence is 17 residues long. Trimming cost V 0 bases and J 3 bases; bases outside gene matches: 13. The CDR3 region is CAWSVQPTGTAHYGYTF. The CDR3 nucleotides are TGTGCCTGGAGTGTACAACCTACCGGGACAGCTCACTATGGCTACACCTTC.

The chain combines TRBV9 with TRBJ2-3; 7 positions match TRBD1. Germline CDR1 SGDLS, CDR2 YYNGEE. V was pared by 2 bases and J by 6 bases, with 3 bases of the junction left unmatched. This CDR3 spans 13 amino acids. DNA of the CDR3: TGTGCCAGCAGCGTCCAGGGGGAGGATACGCAGTATTTT. Protein sequence: CASSVQGEDTQYF.

The rearrangement uses TRBV6-6 and TRBJ1-6; TRBD1 is a possible D gene (5 bases). The CDR3 spans 16 residues. Trimming took 0 bases from V and 13 from J, leaving 19 bases between them. Looked up from germline, CDR1 is MNHNY and CDR2 is SVGAGI (reference sequence). CDR3 coding DNA: TGTGCCAGCAGTTACTCGATTGGGAGAGGGGATTTGCCCCTCCACTTT. This gives the protein CASSYSIGRGDLPLHF.